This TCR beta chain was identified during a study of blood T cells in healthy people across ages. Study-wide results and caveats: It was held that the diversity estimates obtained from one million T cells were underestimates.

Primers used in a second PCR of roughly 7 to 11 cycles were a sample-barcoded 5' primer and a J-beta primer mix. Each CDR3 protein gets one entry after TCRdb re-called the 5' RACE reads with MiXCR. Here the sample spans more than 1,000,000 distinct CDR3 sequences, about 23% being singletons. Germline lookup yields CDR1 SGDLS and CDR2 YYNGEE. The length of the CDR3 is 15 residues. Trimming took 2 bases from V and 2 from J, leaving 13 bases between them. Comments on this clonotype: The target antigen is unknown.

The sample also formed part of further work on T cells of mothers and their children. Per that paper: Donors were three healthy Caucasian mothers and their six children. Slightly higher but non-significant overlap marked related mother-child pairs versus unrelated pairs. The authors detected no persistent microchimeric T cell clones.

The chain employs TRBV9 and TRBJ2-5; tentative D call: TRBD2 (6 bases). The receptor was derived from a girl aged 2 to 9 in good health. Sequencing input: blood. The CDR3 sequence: CASSVYAGPQETQYF. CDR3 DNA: TGTGCCAGCAGCGTCTACGCGGGACCTCAAGAGACCCAGTACTTC.